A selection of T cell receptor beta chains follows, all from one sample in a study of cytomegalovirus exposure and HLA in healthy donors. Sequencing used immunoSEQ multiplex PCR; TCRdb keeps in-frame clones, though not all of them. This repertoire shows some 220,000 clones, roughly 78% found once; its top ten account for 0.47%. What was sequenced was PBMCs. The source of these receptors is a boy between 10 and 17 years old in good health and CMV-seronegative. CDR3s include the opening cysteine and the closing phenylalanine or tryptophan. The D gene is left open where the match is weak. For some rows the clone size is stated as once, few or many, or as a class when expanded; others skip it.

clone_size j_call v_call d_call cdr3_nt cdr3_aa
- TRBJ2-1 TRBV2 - TGTGCCAGCAGCTCTCGAGGGACAAACTCCTACAATGAGCAGTTCTTC CASSSRGTNSYNEQFF
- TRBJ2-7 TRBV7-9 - TGTGCCAGCAGCCGGGGGAGCTCCTACGAGCAGTACTTC CASSRGSSYEQYF
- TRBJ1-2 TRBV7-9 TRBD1 TGTGCCAGCGGACTGGGTGAGGGGGCGGGAAACTATGGCTACACCTTC CASGLGEGAGNYGYTF
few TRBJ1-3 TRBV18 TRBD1 TGTGCCAGCTCCCCGCGGGACAGGGGGCGCAGCACCATATATTTT CASSPRDRGRSTIYF
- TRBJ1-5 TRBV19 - TGTGCCAGTATCCAGACCCACAGGGATCAGCCCCAGCATTTT CASIQTHRDQPQHF
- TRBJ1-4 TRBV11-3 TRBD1 TGTGCCAGCAGCTCCTTCAACGACAGGGGAAAACTGTTTTTT CASSSFNDRGKLFF
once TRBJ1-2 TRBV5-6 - TGTGCCAGCAACCCCCTGAGGGAACCGACTAACTATGGCTACACCTTC CASNPLREPTNYGYTF
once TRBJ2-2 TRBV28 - TGTGCCAGCAGGCCAGGGGGGAACCGCGGGGAGCTGTTTTTT CASRPGGNRGELFF
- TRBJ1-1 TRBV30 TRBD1 TGTGCCTGGGACAGGGGGGAACCTGAAGCTTTCTTT CAWDRGEPEAFF
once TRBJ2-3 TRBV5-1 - TGCGCCAGCAGCTTCGCGGGAACCACAGATACGCAGTATTTT CASSFAGTTDTQYF
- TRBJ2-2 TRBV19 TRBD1 TGTGCCAGTAGTATCATCGGGACAGGGAACACCGGGGAGCTGTTTTTT CASSIIGTGNTGELFF
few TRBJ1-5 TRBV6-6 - TGTGCCAGCAGTTACTTGGCATATCAGCCCCAGCATTTT CASSYLAYQPQHF
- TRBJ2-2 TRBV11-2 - TGTGCCAGCAGCTTCGGGAACACCGGGGAGCTGTTTTTT CASSFGNTGELFF
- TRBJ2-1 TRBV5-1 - TGCGCCAGCAGCTTGGCGGCTAGCAACAATGAGCAGTTCTTC CASSLAASNNEQFF
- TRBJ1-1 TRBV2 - TGTGCCAGCAGTGATATCTCGGGGAACACTGAAGCTTTCTTT CASSDISGNTEAFF
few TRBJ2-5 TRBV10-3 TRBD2 TGTGCCATCAGTGAGGGACTAGCGCAAGAGACCCAGTACTTC CAISEGLAQETQYF